This T cell receptor (beta chain) is drawn from a study of T cell responses to AZD1222 COVID-19 vaccine (dated by TCRdb to 2020 to 2023). In terms of the full investigation: TCR sequencing was performed for fewer than 250 trial participants, of whom about 200 were given two doses of AZD1222 and roughly 25 were given two doses of MenACWY control vaccine. Trial participants were enrolled by age into 18-55, 56-69 and 70-plus year subgroups, with about 150, 28 and 57 TCR-sequenced participants respectively. On the study overall, not on this receptor specifically: Most participants were white British and females outnumbered males, and the authors suggested that clonal diversity may have been underestimated. Vaccine-associated CD4 TCRs spanned the whole spike protein, with dominant responses in regions 160-218 and 743-854. Reportedly, close to half of the unique spike-specific TCRs recognized epitopes lying outside the regions that are mutated in the B.1.351 and B.1.1.7 variants. Only six or seven AZD1222 recipients were SARS-CoV-2 seropositive at baseline, limiting conclusions about previously exposed vaccinees. The 56-69-year group was small, and its depth increase did not reach significance, likely because of low power. A significant rise in spike-specific TCR breadth and depth was observed after two AZD1222 doses relative to day 0 and relative to MenACWY recipients. No day 14 peak-response samples were available, so repertoires were characterized only after the peak T cell response.

There are 14 amino acids in the CDR3, from cysteine to phenylalanine inclusive. Only the CDR3 DNA is retained, 42 bases long and in frame from the first base. The germline V gene specifies SGDLS as CDR1 and YYNGEE as CDR2. V lost 7 bases and J lost 0 bases; the stretch between them is 12 bases long. The CDR3 regions of human TCRbeta chains were analyzed by immunosequencing. The study's processing was this. TCRs in the repertoires were compared against a reference library of SARS-CoV-2-specific TCRs that had been generated with the MIRA antigen-specificity platform. Breadth was defined as the fraction of unique TCRs that were SARS-CoV-2-associated. Depth was defined as the fraction of total T cells that were SARS-CoV-2-associated. Each spike-specific TCR was assigned to its reactive spike region and to a CD4 or CD8 class using the MIRA data. Log10-transformed breadth and depth values were compared by one-way ANOVA with Sidak's multiple comparisons tests. Drawn from immuneACCESS, this table holds only the in-frame rearrangements with V and J called that TCRdb kept. Clones are partly lost; checked studies trace under half to an unresolved V gene and leave the rest unexplained. The V and J calls and clone size are taken from that table; D and trimming were inferred from the DNA. The sample includes 89,000 or so clones, with about 86% observed a single time. Approximately 5.6% of the sample rests with the top ten.

The time point label corresponds to: about 28 days (+/-7) after the second vaccine dose. AZD1222 recipients given second doses at about 4 weeks or at about 12 weeks were pooled, since spike-specific TCR depth and breadth were not found to differ between the two schedules. Vaccinee samples came from UK trials COV001 and COV002, including a single-blind randomized controlled phase 2/3 trial of AZD1222 (ChAdOx1 nCoV-19) in healthy adults. For TCRbeta chain sequencing, PBMC samples were collected from trial participants at day 0 and at day 28 after the second dose. As to this clone: Its antigen specificity is not known. Per-base quality was not reported, and no clone a single base away is much larger than it.

This receptor was obtained from an adult who received the AZD1222 COVID-19 vaccine. The chain is encoded by TRBV9 joined to TRBJ2-3; the D gene is unclear. The input for sequencing was peripheral blood, taken 28 days after the second AZD1222 dose. CDR3 region: CASSWQLSTDTQYF. At the DNA level, the sequence is TGTGCCAGCTCCTGGCAGCTTAGCACAGATACGCAGTATTTT.